The 4 T cell receptor beta chains below were found in one sample sequenced in a study of T cell responses to AZD1222 COVID-19 vaccine. The repertoire was sequenced with immunoSEQ multiplex PCR; TCRdb's copy has only in-frame clones and lacks some. The sample carries about 85,000 clones, 85% to 90% recorded once. The source was peripheral blood, collected on day 0 of MenACWY control vaccination. The receptors stem from an adult in good health.

This chain joins TRBV30 and TRBJ1-6; 9 bases map to TRBD1. Germline V gives CDR1 GTSNPN, CDR2 SVGIG (reference sequence). There are 16 residues in the CDR3. Trimming removed 2 bases from V and 5 bases from J; junction bases left unmatched: 7. CDR3 region: CAWSSDRGRHNSPLHF. The CDR3, as DNA: TGTGCCTGGAGTTCGGACAGGGGCAGGCATAATTCACCCCTCCACTTT.

The rearrangement joins TRBV5-4 to TRBJ1-5; D not resolved. CDR1 and CDR2 (germline): SGHNT, YYREEE (reference sequence). The CDR3 contains 12 residues. Between the trimmed V and J ends, which lost 10 bases and 0 bases, there was a span of 8 bases. The CDR3 DNA follows: TGTGCCGTGAGTTATAGCAATCAGCCCCAGCATTTT. Protein: CAVSYSNQPQHF.

The chain couples TRBV11-2 to TRBJ1-3, with a weak D call TRBD1 (5 bases). The CDR3 runs 16 residues. Between the trimmed V and J ends, which lost 3 bases and 0 bases, there was a span of 12 bases. Per the germline V gene, CDR1 is SGHAT and CDR2 is FQNNGV. The CDR3 loop reads CASSFGTILSGNTIYF. In DNA form, the CDR3 reads TGTGCCAGCAGCTTCGGGACCATTCTCTCTGGAAACACCATATATTTT.

V is TRBV4-3 and J is TRBJ1-2; no definite D call. This CDR3 region has 16 residues. V shed 4 bases and J shed 4 bases, with 19 bases lying between them. Germline-derived CDR1 and CDR2 are LGHNA and YSLEER. CDR3 bases: TGCGCCAGCAGCCCTTCAACTCCCGGCCGGAGCTATGGCTACACCTTC. Translation: CASSPSTPGRSYGYTF.